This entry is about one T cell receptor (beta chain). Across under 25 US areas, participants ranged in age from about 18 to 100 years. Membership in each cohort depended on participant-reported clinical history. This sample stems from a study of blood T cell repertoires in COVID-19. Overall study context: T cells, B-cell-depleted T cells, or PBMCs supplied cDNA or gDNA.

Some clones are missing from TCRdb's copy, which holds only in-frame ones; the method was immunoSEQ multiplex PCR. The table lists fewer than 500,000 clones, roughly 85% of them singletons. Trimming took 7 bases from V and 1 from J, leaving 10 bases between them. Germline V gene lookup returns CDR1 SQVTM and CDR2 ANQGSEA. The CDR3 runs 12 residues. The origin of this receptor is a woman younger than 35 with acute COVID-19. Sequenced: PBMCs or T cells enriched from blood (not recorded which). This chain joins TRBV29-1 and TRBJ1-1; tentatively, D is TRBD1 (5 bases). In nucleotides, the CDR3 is TGCAGCGCGGGACGGGAGAACACTGAAGCTTTCTTT. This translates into CSAGRENTEAFF.